What follows are 27 T cell receptor beta chains derived from one specimen sequenced in a study of T cell responses to AZD1222 COVID-19 vaccine. Data came from immunoSEQ multiplex PCR; TCRdb stores just in-frame clones and leaves some out. The sample shows about 190,000 clones, 94% of them seen only once. Sequenced material: peripheral blood, taken on day 0 of AZD1222 vaccination. The source of these receptors is an adult in good health.

The rearrangement links TRBV6-5 to TRBJ1-2, with D possibly being TRBD1 (5 bases). From germline, CDR1 is MNHEY and CDR2 SVGAGI. The CDR3 covers 13 residues. V was trimmed by 10 bases and J by 2 bases, leaving 14 bases between them. The CDR3, as DNA: TGTGCCACTAAAGACAGCACAAACTATGGCTACACCTTC. Amino acids: CATKDSTNYGYTF.

This chain uses TRBV5-1 with TRBJ1-6; 7 bases are a match to TRBD1. The CDR3 sequence is 16 residues long. Germline V gene lookup returns CDR1 SGHRS and CDR2 YFSETQ. V dropped 4 bases and J dropped 9; count of bases not matched to a gene: 13. The CDR3 DNA reads TGCGCCAGCAGCGGGGGGACAGACCGCGGGGGTTCACCCCTCCACTTT. It encodes CASSGGTDRGGSPLHF.

The chain has TRBV10-1 and TRBJ2-2; possibly TRBD1 for D (6 bases). The germline V gene encodes CDR1 WNHNN and CDR2 SYGVQD (reference sequence). V lost 7 bases and J 2 bases, leaving 17 bases between the germline ends. The CDR3 is 16 residues long. The CDR3 DNA reads as TGCGCCAGCAACCCAGGCAGGGGAGAAAACACCGGGGAGCTGTTTTTT. Translation gives CASNPGRGENTGELFF.

The rearrangement links TRBV28 to TRBJ2-1; D unclear. There are 15 residues in the CDR3. V was pared by 3 bases and J by 2 bases, with 11 bases between. Germline lookup yields CDR1 MDHEN and CDR2 SYDVKM. CDR3 sequence: CASSFKPQAYNEQFF. The CDR3 DNA reads as TGTGCCAGCAGTTTTAAGCCCCAAGCCTACAATGAGCAGTTCTTC.

This clone was counted only a few times. This rearrangement joins TRBV20-1 to TRBJ2-2; 10 nucleotides align to TRBD2. The CDR3 totals 17 residues. The junction had 10 bases not matched to a gene; V was cut back by 3 bases and J by 3 bases. Per the germline V gene, CDR1 is DFQATT and CDR2 is SNEGSKA (reference sequence). The CDR3 reads CSASGLAGVKDTGELFF. The CDR3 bases are TGCAGTGCTAGTGGCCTAGCGGGAGTAAAAGACACCGGGGAGCTGTTTTTT.

The DNA for the CDR3 is TGTGCCAGCAGTTACAGGGACTCACCCCTCCACTTT. Translating it yields CASSYRDSPLHF. The J gene is TRBJ1-6, the V gene TRBV27; D possibly corresponds to TRBD1 (6 bases). Germline CDR1 MNHEY, CDR2 SMNVEV (reference sequence). V was pared by 4 bases and J by 10 bases, with 8 bases between. The length of the CDR3 is 12 residues.

The chain links TRBV4-2 to TRBJ1-2, with D perhaps matching TRBD1 (6 bases). The CDR3 sequence is 14 residues long. V dropped 0 bases and J dropped 8 bases, with 13 bases sitting between them. Germline-derived CDR1 and CDR2 are LGHNA and YNFKEQ. The CDR3: CASSQDRGSGGYTF. CDR3 nucleotide sequence: TGTGCCAGCAGCCAAGACAGGGGCAGTGGCGGCTACACCTTC.

The chain links TRBV27 to TRBJ2-4, with 7 bases lining up with TRBD2. The CDR3 is 15 residues long. Losses at the gene ends were 3 bases for V and 4 bases for J; bases not matched to a gene: 6. Germline V gives CDR1 MNHEY, CDR2 SMNVEV (reference sequence). CDR3 sequence reads: CASSFVGAGKNIQYF. The CDR3 nucleotides are TGTGCCAGCAGTTTTGTCGGAGCGGGAAAAAACATTCAGTACTTC.

The chain recombines TRBV24-1 with TRBJ1-1; D is possibly TRBD1 (5 bases). Germline-derived CDR1 and CDR2 are KGHDR and SFDVKD. V lost 8 bases to trimming and J lost 1 base, with 10 bases between them. This CDR3 is 13 amino acids long. The CDR3 DNA reads as TGTGCCACCAAAGCTGGGGGGAACACTGAAGCTTTCTTT. Translated, it gives CATKAGGNTEAFF.

This chain's CDR3 is CASSPIKVSYNEQFF. The DNA of the CDR3 is TGTGCCAGTAGTCCTATTAAGGTATCCTACAATGAGCAGTTCTTC. This chain uses TRBV19 with TRBJ2-1; D gene unclear. Looked up from germline, CDR1 is LNHDA and CDR2 is SQIVND (reference sequence). The CDR3 is 15 amino acids. The V end lost 5 bases, the J end lost 1 base, and 12 bases lay between the germline ends.

The chain combines TRBV19 with TRBJ2-7; TRBD2 is a possible D gene (6 bases). Trimming pared 3 bases from V and 2 bases from J, leaving 8 bases between. The CDR3 runs 13 residues. Germline CDR1 LNHDA, CDR2 SQIVND (reference sequence). This CDR3 reads CASSISGPYEQYF. In nucleotides, the CDR3 is TGTGCCAGTAGTATTAGCGGCCCCTACGAGCAGTACTTC.

The rearrangement joins TRBV15 to TRBJ2-5, with 8 bases fitting TRBD1. The CDR3 extends over 15 amino acids. Germline V gene lookup returns CDR1 LNHNV and CDR2 YYDKDF (reference sequence). Unmatched junction bases numbered 6, after V lost 4 bases and J lost 2 bases. DNA for the CDR3: TGTGCCACCAGCATCTCGCAGGGGGCTCAAGAGACCCAGTACTTC. This codes for CATSISQGAQETQYF.

CDR3 nucleotides: TGTGCCAGCCAGGGACAGGGAAATTCACCCCTCCACTTT. This translates into CASQGQGNSPLHF. The chain is built from TRBV6-5 and TRBJ1-6; 9 positions match TRBD1. Germline-derived CDR1 and CDR2 are MNHEY and SVGAGI. CDR3 size: 13 residues. Trimming cost V 8 bases and J 7 bases; bases outside gene matches: 3.

The rearrangement uses TRBV7-2 and TRBJ2-7, with a possible D match to TRBD2 (6 bases). Germline V CDR1 and CDR2: SGHTA, FQGNSA. This CDR3 is 13 amino acids long. The ends were cut back, 5 bases at V and 6 bases at J, with 14 bases in the middle. The CDR3 protein is CASSPQRVGEQYF. The CDR3 DNA reads TGTGCCAGCAGCCCCCAGCGGGTGGGCGAGCAGTACTTC.

The chain carries TRBV19 and TRBJ2-1; D unclear. CDR1 is LNHDA and CDR2 is SQIVND in the germline V gene (reference sequence). CDR3 size: 14 residues. V lost 8 bases and J lost 3, with 14 bases in between. The CDR3 nucleotides are TGTGCCAGTGGAACGCAATCCGGCTACAATGAGCAGTTCTTC. Protein: CASGTQSGYNEQFF.

The gene calls are TRBV6-1 and TRBJ2-3; 7 bases are a match to TRBD2. With 3 bases clipped from V and 6 bases from J, the junction kept 3 bases outside the gene matches. Germline lookup yields CDR1 MNHNS and CDR2 SASEGT. The CDR3 contains 13 residues. CDR3 coding DNA: TGTGCCAGCAGTGACGTCGGGGGGGATACGCAGTATTTT. Translation gives CASSDVGGDTQYF.

The V call is TRBV20-1, the J call TRBJ2-1; the D is unclear. The germline V gene encodes CDR1 DFQATT and CDR2 SNEGSKA (reference sequence). The CDR3 has 9 residues. V was cut by 0 bases and J by 9 bases, with 0 bases left in between. DNA of the CDR3: TGCAGTGCTAGAGATGAGCAGTTCTTC. Translated: CSARDEQFF.

This chain uses TRBV29-1 with TRBJ1-1, with TRBD1 as a possible D gene (6 bases). V lost 6 bases, J lost 1 base, and 12 bases lay in between. Germline V gene data show CDR1 as SQVTM and CDR2 as ANQGSEA. The CDR3 covers 13 residues. CDR3 in amino acids: CSVRTAANTEAFF. In DNA, the CDR3 is TGCAGCGTGCGGACAGCGGCGAACACTGAAGCTTTCTTT. Full variable domain (rest looked up from reference TRBV29-1 and TRBJ1-1): SAVISQKPSRDICQRGTSLTIQCQVDSQVTMMFWYRQQPGQSLTLIATANQGSEATYESGFVIDKFPISRPNLTFSTLTVSNMSPEDSSIYLCSVRTAANTEAFFGQGTRLTVV.

This clone was seen only once. The rearrangement links TRBV7-2 to TRBJ1-4; D possibly corresponds to TRBD1 (5 bases). V was trimmed by 5 bases and J by 7 bases, leaving 14 bases between them. Germline V CDR1 and CDR2: SGHTA, FQGNSA. The CDR3 contains 14 residues. The CDR3 is CASSLRGVGEKLFF. The CDR3 region has the DNA TGTGCCAGCAGCCTTCGGGGGGTGGGTGAAAAACTGTTTTTT.

The V gene is TRBV3-1 (or the pseudogene TRBV3-2), the J gene TRBJ2-7; D is perhaps TRBD2 (5 bases). V was shortened by 3 bases and J by 2 bases, with 17 bases between the two germline ends. This CDR3 has 16 residues. Germline values: CDR1 LGHDT, CDR2 YNNKEL (reference sequence). This chain's CDR3 is CASSQKTGISAYEQYF. Here the CDR3 DNA reads TGTGCCAGCAGCCAGAAAACCGGGATTTCGGCCTACGAGCAGTACTTC.

This chain joins TRBV13 and TRBJ2-1; TRBD2 matches at 11 bases. Germline V CDR1 and CDR2: PRHDT, FYEKMQ (reference sequence). There are 15 residues in the CDR3. After removal of 5 bases from V and 9 bases from J, the junction contained 9 bases not matched to a gene. CDR3 DNA sequence: TGTGCCAGCAGCACCAGACTAGCGGGACATGGTGAGCAGTTCTTC. This sequence encodes CASSTRLAGHGEQFF. The variable domain in full, with the rest retrieved from reference TRBV13 and TRBJ2-1, is AAGVIQSPRHLIKEKRETATLKCYPIPRHDTVYWYQQGPGQDPQFLISFYEKMQSDKGSIPDRFSAQQFSDYHSELNMSSLELGDSALYFCASSTRLAGHGEQFFGPGTRLTVL.

The rearrangement links TRBV6-2 or TRBV6-3 to TRBJ1-1, with D unclear. There are 13 residues in the CDR3. Germline lookup yields CDR1 MNHEY and CDR2 SVGEGT. The V and J ends lost 6 bases and 5 bases respectively, with 13 bases between them. The CDR3, as DNA: TGTGCCAGCAGCTATGGACCGCCGACTGAAGCTTTCTTT. It encodes CASSYGPPTEAFF.

The CDR3 coding sequence is TGTGCCAGCAGCGAGCAGGTCATATCGCGGTCTGAGCAGTTCTTC. This translates into CASSEQVISRSEQFF. The chain has TRBV9 and TRBJ2-1; no clear D. Germline CDR1 and CDR2: SGDLS and YYNGEE. V was cut by 3 bases and J by 9 bases, with 19 bases left in between. CDR3 length: 15 residues.

The J gene is TRBJ2-2, the V gene TRBV7-9, with D maybe TRBD2 (6 bases). The V gene lost 5 bases and the J gene lost 2 bases, with 15 bases spanning the gap. The germline CDR1 and CDR2 sequences are SEHNR and FQNEAQ (reference sequence). CDR3 length equals 16 residues. CDR3 in DNA: TGTGCCAGCAGCCGACGCGGGGTGGAAAACACCGGGGAGCTGTTTTTT. It yields the protein CASSRRGVENTGELFF.

CDR3 in DNA: TGTGCCAGTAGTATTGCGCGTGAAGCTTTCTTT. Translating it yields CASSIAREAFF. The V and J genes are TRBV19 and TRBJ1-1; D ambiguous. This CDR3 is built from 11 residues. V was trimmed by 3 bases and J by 7 bases, leaving 6 bases between them. The germline CDR1 and CDR2 sequences are LNHDA and SQIVND (reference sequence).

Turning to this clone: Lacking the conserved final phenylalanine or tryptophan, this CDR3 likely reflects a read error. It is unclear where the CDR3 begins or ends on the DNA, so no DNA is shown, and the CDR3 is as TCRdb lists it. CDR3 amino acids: CASSQERGGSFLFT. V and J are TRBV4-1 and TRBJ1-2. Germline values: CDR1 MGHRA, CDR2 YSYEKL. From its first to its last residue, the CDR3 has 14 amino acids.

The chain joins TRBV12-5 to TRBJ2-3; no clear D gene. Germline V CDR1 and CDR2: LGHNT, FRNRAP. V shed 0 bases and J shed 5 bases, with 9 bases lying between them. This CDR3 has 14 amino acids. DNA for the CDR3: TGTGCTAGTGGTTTGGTAACTCGAGTAGATACGCAGTATTTT. Protein sequence: CASGLVTRVDTQYF.